The TCR beta chain under discussion was sequenced for a study of cytomegalovirus exposure and HLA in healthy donors. Findings and limits, study-wide: Accounts indicate the classifier identified cytomegalovirus status with strong specificity and sensitivity. Altogether, 150 to 200 TCR beta chains were recorded as cytomegalovirus-associated.

Clones were sequenced by immunoSEQ multiplex PCR, and TCRdb holds only the in-frame ones, with some missing. The repertoire includes approximately 110,000 clones, 94% of them detected once, and 1% to 1.5% sits in the top ten. With regard to this clone: Its cognate antigen is unknown.

V shed 7 bases and J 1 base; nucleotides not matched to a gene: 1. Germline loops: CDR1 MGHDK, CDR2 SYGVNS. This CDR3 spans 12 amino acids. The donors were members of the validation cohort comprising about 120 subjects, separate from the roughly 690-subject first cohort. Sequenced input: PBMCs. The TCR comes from a woman younger than 35 in good health and CMV-seronegative. This chain links TRBV25-1 with TRBJ2-7; TRBD1 aligns across 7 bases. CDR3 region: CASTGGSYEQYF. In nucleotides, the CDR3 is TGTGCCAGCACAGGGGGATCCTACGAGCAGTACTTC.